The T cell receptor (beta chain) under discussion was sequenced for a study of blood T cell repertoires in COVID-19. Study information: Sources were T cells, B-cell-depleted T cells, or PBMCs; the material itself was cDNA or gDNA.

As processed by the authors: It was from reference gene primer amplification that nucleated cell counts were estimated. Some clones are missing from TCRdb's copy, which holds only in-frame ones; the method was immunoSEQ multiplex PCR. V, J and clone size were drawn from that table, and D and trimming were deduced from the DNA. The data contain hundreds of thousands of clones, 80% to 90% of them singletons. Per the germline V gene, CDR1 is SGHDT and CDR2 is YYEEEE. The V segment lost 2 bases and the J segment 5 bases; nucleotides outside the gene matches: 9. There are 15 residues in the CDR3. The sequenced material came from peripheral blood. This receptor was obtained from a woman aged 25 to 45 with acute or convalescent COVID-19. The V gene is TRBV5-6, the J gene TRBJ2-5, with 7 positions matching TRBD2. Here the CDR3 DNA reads TGTGCCAGCAGCTTACCCTCAGCGGGGATCGAGACCCAGTACTTC. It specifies CASSLPSAGIETQYF.